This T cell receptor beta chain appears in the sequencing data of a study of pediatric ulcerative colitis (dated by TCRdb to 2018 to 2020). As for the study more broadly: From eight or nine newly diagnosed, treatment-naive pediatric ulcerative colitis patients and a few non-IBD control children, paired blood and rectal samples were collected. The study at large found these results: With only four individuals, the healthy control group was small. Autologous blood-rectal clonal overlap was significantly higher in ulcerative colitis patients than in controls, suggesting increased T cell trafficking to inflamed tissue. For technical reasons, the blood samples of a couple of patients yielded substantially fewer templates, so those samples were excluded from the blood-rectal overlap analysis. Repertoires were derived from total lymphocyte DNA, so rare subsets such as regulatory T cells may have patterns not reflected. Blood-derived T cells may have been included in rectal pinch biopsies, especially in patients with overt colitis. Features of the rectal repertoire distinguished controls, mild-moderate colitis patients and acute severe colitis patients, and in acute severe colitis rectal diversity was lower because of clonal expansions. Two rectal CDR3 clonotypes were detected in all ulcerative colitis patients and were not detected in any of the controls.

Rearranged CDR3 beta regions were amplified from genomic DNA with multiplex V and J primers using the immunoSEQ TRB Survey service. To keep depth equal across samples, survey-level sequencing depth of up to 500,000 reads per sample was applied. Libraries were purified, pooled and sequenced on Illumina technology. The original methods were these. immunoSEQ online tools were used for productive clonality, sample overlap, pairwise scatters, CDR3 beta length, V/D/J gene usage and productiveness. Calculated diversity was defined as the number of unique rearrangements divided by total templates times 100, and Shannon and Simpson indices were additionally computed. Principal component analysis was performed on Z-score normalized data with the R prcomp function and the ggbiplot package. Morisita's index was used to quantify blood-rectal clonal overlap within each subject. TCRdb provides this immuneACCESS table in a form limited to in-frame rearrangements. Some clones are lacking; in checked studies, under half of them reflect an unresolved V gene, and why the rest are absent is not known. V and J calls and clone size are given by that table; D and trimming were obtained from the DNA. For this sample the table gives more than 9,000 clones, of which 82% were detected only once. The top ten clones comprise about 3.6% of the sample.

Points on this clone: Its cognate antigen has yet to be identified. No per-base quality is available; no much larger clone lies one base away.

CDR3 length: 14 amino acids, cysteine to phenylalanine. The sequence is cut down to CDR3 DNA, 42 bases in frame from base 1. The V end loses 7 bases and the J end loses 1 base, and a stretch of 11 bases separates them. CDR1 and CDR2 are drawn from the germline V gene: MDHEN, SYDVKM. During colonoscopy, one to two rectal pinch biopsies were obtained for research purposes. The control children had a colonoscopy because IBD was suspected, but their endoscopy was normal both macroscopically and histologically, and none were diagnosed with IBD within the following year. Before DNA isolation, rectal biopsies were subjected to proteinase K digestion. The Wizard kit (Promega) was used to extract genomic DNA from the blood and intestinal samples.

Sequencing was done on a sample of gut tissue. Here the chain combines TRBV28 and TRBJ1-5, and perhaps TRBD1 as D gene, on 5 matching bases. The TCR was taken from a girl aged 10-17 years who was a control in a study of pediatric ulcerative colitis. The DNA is TGTGCCAGCACCTGGGGGGGAAGCAATCAGCCCCAGCATTTT. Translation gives CASTWGGSNQPQHF.